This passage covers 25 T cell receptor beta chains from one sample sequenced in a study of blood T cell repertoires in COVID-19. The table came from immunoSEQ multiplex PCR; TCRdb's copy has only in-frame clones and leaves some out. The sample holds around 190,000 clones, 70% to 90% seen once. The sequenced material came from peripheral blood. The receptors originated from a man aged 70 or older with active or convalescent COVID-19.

CDR3 sequence reads: CASSLTSGGVPDTQYF. The CDR3, as DNA: TGCGCCAGCAGCCTGACTAGCGGGGGGGTCCCAGATACGCAGTATTTT. The genes are TRBV4-3 and TRBJ2-3; 14 bases map to TRBD2. Germline V lookup: CDR1 LGHNA, CDR2 YSLEER. The CDR3 totals 16 residues. V was clipped by 4 bases and J by 4 bases; unmatched bases: 4.

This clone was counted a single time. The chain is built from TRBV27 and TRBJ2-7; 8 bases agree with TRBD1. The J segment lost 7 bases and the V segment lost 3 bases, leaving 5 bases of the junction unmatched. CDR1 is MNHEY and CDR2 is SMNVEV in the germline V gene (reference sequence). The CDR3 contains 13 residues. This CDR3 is CASSFQGASEQYF. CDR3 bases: TGTGCCAGCAGTTTTCAGGGGGCGAGTGAGCAGTACTTC.

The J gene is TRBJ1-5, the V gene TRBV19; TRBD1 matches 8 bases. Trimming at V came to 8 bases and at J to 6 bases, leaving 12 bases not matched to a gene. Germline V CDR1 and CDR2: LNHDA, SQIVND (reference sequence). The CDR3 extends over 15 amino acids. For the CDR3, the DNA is TGTGCCAGTCGCCCGGGACAGGTTCAGGGTCAGCCCCAGCATTTT. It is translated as CASRPGQVQGQPQHF.

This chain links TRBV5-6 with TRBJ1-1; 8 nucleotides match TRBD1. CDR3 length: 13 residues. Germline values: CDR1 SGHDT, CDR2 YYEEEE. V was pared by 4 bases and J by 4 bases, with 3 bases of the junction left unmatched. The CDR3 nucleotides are TGTGCCAGCAGCCGCGACAGGGGCACTGAAGCTTTCTTT. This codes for CASSRDRGTEAFF.

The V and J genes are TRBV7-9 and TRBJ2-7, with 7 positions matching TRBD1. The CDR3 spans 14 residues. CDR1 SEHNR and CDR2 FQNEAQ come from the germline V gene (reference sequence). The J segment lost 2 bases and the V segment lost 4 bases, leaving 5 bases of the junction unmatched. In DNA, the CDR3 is TGTGCCAGCAGCTCCTCGGGACAGACCTACGAGCAGTACTTC. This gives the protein CASSSSGQTYEQYF.

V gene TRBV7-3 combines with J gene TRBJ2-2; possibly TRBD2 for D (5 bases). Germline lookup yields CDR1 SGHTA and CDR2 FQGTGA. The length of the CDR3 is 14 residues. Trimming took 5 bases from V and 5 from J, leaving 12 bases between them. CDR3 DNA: TGTGCCAGCAGCCCCGGACTCCTGACCGGGGAGCTGTTTTTT. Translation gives CASSPGLLTGELFF.

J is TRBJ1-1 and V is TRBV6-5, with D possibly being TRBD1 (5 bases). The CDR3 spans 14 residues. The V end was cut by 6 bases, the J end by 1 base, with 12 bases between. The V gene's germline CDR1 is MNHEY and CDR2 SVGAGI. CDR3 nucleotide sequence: TGTGCCAGCAGGAGGAAGGGGCCGAACACTGAAGCTTTCTTT. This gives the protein CASRRKGPNTEAFF.

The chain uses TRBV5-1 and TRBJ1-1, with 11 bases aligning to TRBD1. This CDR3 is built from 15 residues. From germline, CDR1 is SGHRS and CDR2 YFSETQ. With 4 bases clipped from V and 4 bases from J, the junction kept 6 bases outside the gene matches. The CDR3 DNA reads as TGCGCCAGCAGCCTAAGGACAGGGGGCGTCACTGAAGCTTTCTTT. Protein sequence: CASSLRTGGVTEAFF.

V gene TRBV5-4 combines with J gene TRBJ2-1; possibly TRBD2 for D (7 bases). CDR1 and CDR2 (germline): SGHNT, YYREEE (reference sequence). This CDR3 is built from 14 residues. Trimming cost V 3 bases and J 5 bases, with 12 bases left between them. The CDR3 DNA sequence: TGTGCCAGCAGCTACAGGGAGGGACACAATGAGCAGTTCTTC. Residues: CASSYREGHNEQFF.

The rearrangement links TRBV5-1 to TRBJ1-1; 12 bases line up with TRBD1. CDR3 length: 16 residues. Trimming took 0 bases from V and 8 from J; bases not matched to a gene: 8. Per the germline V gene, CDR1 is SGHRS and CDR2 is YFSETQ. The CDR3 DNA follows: TGCGCCAGCAGCTTGGCCCTTGGGACAGGGGGCGAGGAAGCTTTCTTT. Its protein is CASSLALGTGGEEAFF.

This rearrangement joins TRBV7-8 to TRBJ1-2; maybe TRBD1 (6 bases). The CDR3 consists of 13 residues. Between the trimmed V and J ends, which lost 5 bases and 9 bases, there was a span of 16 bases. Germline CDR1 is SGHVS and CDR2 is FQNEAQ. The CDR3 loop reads CASSGTGPGSYTF. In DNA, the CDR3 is TGTGCCAGCAGCGGAACAGGGCCTGGGAGCTACACCTTC.

The CDR3 loop is CASSYSSGRSSYEQYF. In DNA form, the CDR3 reads TGTGCCAGCAGTTACTCTAGCGGGAGGTCCTCCTACGAGCAGTACTTC. This rearrangement joins TRBV6-2 or TRBV6-3 to TRBJ2-7; 10 bases fit TRBD2. Germline lookup yields CDR1 MNHEY and CDR2 SVGEGT. Trimming cost V 0 bases and J 0 bases; bases outside gene matches: 2. This CDR3 spans 16 amino acids.

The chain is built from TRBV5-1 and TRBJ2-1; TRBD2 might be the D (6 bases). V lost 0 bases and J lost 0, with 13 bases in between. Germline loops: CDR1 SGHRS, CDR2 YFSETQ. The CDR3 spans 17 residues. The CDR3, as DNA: TGCGCCAGCAGCTTGGGGGGAGGTTCCTCCTCCTACAATGAGCAGTTCTTC. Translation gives CASSLGGGSSSYNEQFF. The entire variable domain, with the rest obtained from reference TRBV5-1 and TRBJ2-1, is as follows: KAGVTQTPRYLIKTRGQQVTLSCSPISGHRSVSWYQQTPGQGLQFLFEYFSETQRNKGNFPGRFSGRQFSNSRSEMNVSTLELGDSALYLCASSLGGGSSSYNEQFFGPGTRLTVL.

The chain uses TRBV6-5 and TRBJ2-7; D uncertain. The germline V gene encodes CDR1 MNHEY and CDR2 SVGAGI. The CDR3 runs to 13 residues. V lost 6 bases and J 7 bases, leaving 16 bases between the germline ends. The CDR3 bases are TGTGCCAGCAGCTATGGTGAAAATACTGAGCAGTACTTC. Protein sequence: CASSYGENTEQYF.

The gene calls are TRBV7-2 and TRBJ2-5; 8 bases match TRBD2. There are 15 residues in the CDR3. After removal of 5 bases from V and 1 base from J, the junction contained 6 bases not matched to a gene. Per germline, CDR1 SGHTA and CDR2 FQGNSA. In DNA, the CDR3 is TGTGCCAGCAGCCCCCCCAGCGGGAGCCAAGAGACCCAGTACTTC. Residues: CASSPPSGSQETQYF.

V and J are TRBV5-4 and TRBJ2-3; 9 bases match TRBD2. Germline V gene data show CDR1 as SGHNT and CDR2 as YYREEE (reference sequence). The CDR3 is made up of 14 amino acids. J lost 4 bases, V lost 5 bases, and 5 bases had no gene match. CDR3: CASRGAGGADTQYF. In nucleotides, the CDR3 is TGTGCCAGCAGGGGAGCGGGAGGCGCAGATACGCAGTATTTT.

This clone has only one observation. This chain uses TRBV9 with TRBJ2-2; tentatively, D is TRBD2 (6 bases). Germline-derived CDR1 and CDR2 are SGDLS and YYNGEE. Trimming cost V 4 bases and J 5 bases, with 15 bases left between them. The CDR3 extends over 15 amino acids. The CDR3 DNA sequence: TGTGCCAGCAGCCGGACTCTAGGAGGGACCGGGGAGCTGTTTTTT. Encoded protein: CASSRTLGGTGELFF.

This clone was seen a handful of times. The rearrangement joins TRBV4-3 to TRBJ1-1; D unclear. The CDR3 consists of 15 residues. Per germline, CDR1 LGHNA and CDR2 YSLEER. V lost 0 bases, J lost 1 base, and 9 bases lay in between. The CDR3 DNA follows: TGCGCCAGCAGCCAAGATTGGCTGAAGAACACTGAAGCTTTCTTT. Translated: CASSQDWLKNTEAFF.

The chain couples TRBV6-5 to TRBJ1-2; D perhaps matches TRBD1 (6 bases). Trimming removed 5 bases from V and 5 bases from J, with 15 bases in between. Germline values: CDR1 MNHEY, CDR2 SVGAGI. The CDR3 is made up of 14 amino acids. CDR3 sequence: CASSTRQVPYGYTF. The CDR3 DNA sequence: TGTGCCAGCAGTACGCGACAGGTTCCTTATGGCTACACCTTC.

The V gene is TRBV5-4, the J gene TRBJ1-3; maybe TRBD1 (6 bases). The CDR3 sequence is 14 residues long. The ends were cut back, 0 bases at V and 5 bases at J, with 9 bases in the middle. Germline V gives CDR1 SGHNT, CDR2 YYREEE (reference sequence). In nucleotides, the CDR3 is TGTGCCAGCAGCTTGGGAGGGACACGAAACACCATATATTTT. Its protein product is CASSLGGTRNTIYF.

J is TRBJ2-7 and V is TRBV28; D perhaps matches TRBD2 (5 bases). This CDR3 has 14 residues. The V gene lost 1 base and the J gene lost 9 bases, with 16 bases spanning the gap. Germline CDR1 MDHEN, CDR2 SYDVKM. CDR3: CASSLSPNSGRQYF. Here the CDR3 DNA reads TGTGCCAGCAGTTTATCGCCCAACAGCGGTAGGCAGTACTTC.

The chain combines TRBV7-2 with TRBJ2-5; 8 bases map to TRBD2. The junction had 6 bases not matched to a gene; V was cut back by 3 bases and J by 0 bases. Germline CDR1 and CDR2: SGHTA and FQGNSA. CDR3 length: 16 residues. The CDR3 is CASSLLVAGYQETQYF. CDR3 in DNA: TGTGCCAGCAGCTTGCTTGTAGCGGGGTACCAAGAGACCCAGTACTTC.

CDR3 sequence: CASGTGVNSPLHF. CDR3 coding DNA: TGTGCCAGCGGGACAGGGGTGAATTCACCCCTCCACTTT. The chain links TRBV2 to TRBJ1-6, with 10 bases identical to TRBD1. The CDR3 length is 13 residues. Trimming removed 8 bases from V and 7 bases from J; junction bases left unmatched: 2. In germline, CDR1 is SNHLY, CDR2 FYNNEI. Full variable domain (remainder filled in from reference TRBV2 and TRBJ1-6): EPEVTQTPSHQVTQMGQEVILRCVPISNHLYFYWYRQILGQKVEFLVSFYNNEISEKSEIFDDQFSVERPDGSNFTLKIRSTKLEDSAMYFCASGTGVNSPLHFGNGTRLTVT.

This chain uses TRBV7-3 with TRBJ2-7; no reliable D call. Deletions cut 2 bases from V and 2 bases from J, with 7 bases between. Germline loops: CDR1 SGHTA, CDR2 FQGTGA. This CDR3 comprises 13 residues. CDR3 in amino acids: CASSLAVAYEQYF. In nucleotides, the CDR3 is TGTGCCAGCAGCTTAGCGGTCGCCTACGAGCAGTACTTC.

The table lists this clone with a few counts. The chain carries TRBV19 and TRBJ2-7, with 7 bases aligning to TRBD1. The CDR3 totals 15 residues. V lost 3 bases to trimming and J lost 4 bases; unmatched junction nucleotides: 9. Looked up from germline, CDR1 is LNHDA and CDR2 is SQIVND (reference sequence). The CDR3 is CASSIQTGRNYEQYF. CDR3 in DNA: TGTGCCAGTAGTATCCAGACAGGGAGAAATTACGAGCAGTACTTC.